This T cell receptor (beta chain) derives from a study of blood T cell repertoires in COVID-19. Study details: Donors in the United States, Italy and Spain gave samples during acute or convalescent COVID-19.

Per the original methods: Amplified reference gene primers provided the basis for estimating nucleated cell counts. Assay used: immunoSEQ multiplex PCR; TCRdb lists only in-frame clones, some missing. V and J calls plus clone size are reproduced from that table; the DNA served to infer D and trimming. This sample yields 130,000 to 150,000 clones, of which 87% are seen a single time; roughly 35% belongs to the top ten. This CDR3 region has 17 residues. With 0 bases clipped from V and 2 bases from J, the junction kept 8 bases outside the gene matches. Germline-derived CDR1 and CDR2 are SGDLS and YYNGEE.

The chain is built from TRBV9 and TRBJ2-5; TRBD2 matches at 9 bases. The clonotype comes from a man aged 50 to 60 who had recovered from COVID-19. The material sequenced was peripheral blood. In DNA, the CDR3 is TGTGCCAGCAGCGTAGTAGTTAGCGGGGGTCTACAAGAGACCCAGTACTTC. It codes for CASSVVVSGGLQETQYF.